The subject of this entry is one T cell receptor (beta chain). Its antigen is undetermined. Germline V gene lookup returns CDR1 GTSNPN and CDR2 SVGIG (reference sequence). V lost 6 bases to trimming and J lost 0 bases, with 14 bases between them. The CDR3 is made up of 14 amino acids. Repertoires were generated with immunoSEQ multiplex PCR, while TCRdb's copy carries only in-frame clones and drops some. The table lists about 160,000 clones, around nine tenths of them singletons. The data derive from a study of T cell responses to AZD1222 COVID-19 vaccine. Study context: Second doses that came at about 4 or about 12 weeks were put together.

Overall study results and limits: White British donors predominated, females outnumbered males, and clonal diversity was possibly underestimated.

Material: peripheral blood, obtained on day 0 of AZD1222 vaccination. The J gene is TRBJ1-1, the V gene TRBV30; D is perhaps TRBD1 (5 bases). The TCR was taken from an adult in good health. The CDR3 sequence: CACGRQQLNTEAFF. The CDR3 region has the DNA TGTGCCTGTGGGAGACAGCAGCTGAACACTGAAGCTTTCTTT.